The 2 T cell receptor beta chains below were found in one sample sequenced in a study of T cell repertoires in cytomegalovirus infection. MiXCR was run by TCRdb on the reads, yielding one entry per CDR3 protein. The data contain 150,000 to 200,000 distinct CDR3 sequences, roughly a fifth of them singletons. Sequencing input: PBMCs. The receptors come from a human donor in good health (CMV status not recorded). Some clones in this sample may be carry-over from other donors' samples.

This clonotype was seen many times. The chain carries TRBV6-6 and TRBJ2-1; TRBD2 is a possible D gene (6 bases). Germline CDR1 reads MNHNY; CDR2 reads SVGAGI (reference sequence). V lost 6 bases and J lost 2, with 17 bases in between. This CDR3 contains 16 residues. The CDR3 bases are TGTGCCAGCAGGGAAACCGGGGGACCTACCTACAATGAGCAGTTCTTC. Translation gives CASRETGGPTYNEQFF.

This rearrangement joins TRBV6-6 to TRBJ2-1; maybe TRBD1 (6 bases). Germline CDR1 MNHNY, CDR2 SVGAGI (reference sequence). V was clipped by 7 bases and J by 1 base, with 11 bases between them. The CDR3 covers 14 residues. In DNA, the CDR3 is TGTGCCAGCATGTGGGACATATCCTACAATGAGCAGTTCTTC. It is translated as CASMWDISYNEQFF.